This T cell receptor (beta chain) was captured in a study of T cell responses to AZD1222 COVID-19 vaccine. The CDR3 sequence is 15 residues long. From germline, CDR1 is SEHNR and CDR2 FQNEAQ (reference sequence). V was shortened by 1 base and J by 1 base, with 10 bases between the two germline ends. Of note for this clone: Its antigen remains unknown.

Some clones are missing from TCRdb's copy, which holds only in-frame ones; the method was immunoSEQ multiplex PCR. The sample lists about 140,000 clones, roughly 92% occurring once. Whole-study findings and limits: Spike-specific TCR repertoires showed rising breadth and depth after two AZD1222 doses. Donor demographics were predominantly white British with a female majority; clonal diversity may be underestimated. Repertoire collection took place solely once the T cell response had peaked.

This TCR came from an adult in good health. The rearrangement links TRBV7-9 to TRBJ1-1; D gene uncertain. The sample here was peripheral blood, taken on day 0 of AZD1222 vaccination. CDR3 coding DNA: TGTGCCAGCAGCTTAGTAATGGGGTCGAACACTGAAGCTTTCTTT. Its translation is CASSLVMGSNTEAFF.